This T cell receptor (beta chain) originates from a study of cytomegalovirus exposure and HLA in healthy donors. Study at large: Within an early data release were tens of millions of unique TCRs drawn from HLA-typed donors. General study points: Among immune exposure information, only CMV serostatus was available. The HLA-A and HLA-B alleles of most subjects were reportedly predicted accurately from TCR beta sequences. Cytomegalovirus-associated TCR beta chains were listed, numbering 150 to 200.

The PCR contained 60 Vbeta and 13 Jbeta primers. Sequencing used immunoSEQ multiplex PCR; TCRdb keeps in-frame clones, though not all of them. The sample shows 90,000 to 150,000 clones, 65% to 80% of them seen only once. A note on this clone: What it binds is unknown.

CDR3 length equals 12 residues. V lost 4 bases to trimming and J lost 0 bases, with 3 bases between them. In germline, CDR1 is SGHNT, CDR2 YYREEE (reference sequence). Sequenced: PBMCs. The sequence came from a man between 35 and 55 years old in good health and CMV-seropositive. The chain links TRBV5-4 to TRBJ2-3; D is unclear. Here the CDR3 DNA reads TGTGCCAGCAGCCTGAGCACAGATACGCAGTATTTT. It codes for CASSLSTDTQYF. The variable domain in full, with the rest retrieved from reference TRBV5-4 and TRBJ2-3, is ETGVTQSPTHLIKTRGQQVTLRCSSQSGHNTVSWYQQALGQGPQFIFQYYREEENGRGNFPPRFSGLQFPNYSSELNVNALELDDSALYLCASSLSTDTQYFGPGTRLTVL.